Included here is one T cell receptor (beta chain) sequence, with context. Its antigen is unknown. Here immunoSEQ multiplex PCR was the method, and the copy in TCRdb shows in-frame clones only, minus some. Counted here are about 2.1 million clones, approximately 92% occurring once; the ten biggest clones make up about 1.7%. V was pared by 0 bases and J by 8 bases, with 8 bases of the junction left unmatched. The CDR3 totals 16 residues. In germline, CDR1 is MNHEY, CDR2 SMNVEV (reference sequence). This sample was taken from a study of shared clonotypes between healthy human individuals. Study at large: Donor ages ranged 18 to 49 years: a couple of women, a few men.

General observations from the study: In contrast to clonotypes shared by all four donors, non-shared clonotypes had lower generation probabilities. As a rule, naive subsets had a larger estimated richness than memory subsets. Shared clonotypes: roughly 5% naive CD4, around 3.5% naive CD8, 2.3% memory CD4, approximately 0.41% memory CD8.

Positive CCR7 selection of CD45RO-negative cells yielded the naive CD8 cells, and terminally differentiated effector memory CD45RA+ cells were excluded. This TCR came from a man younger than 35 in good health. Some clones in this sample may be carry-over from other donors' samples. The sample taken for sequencing was naive CD8+ T cells from PBMCs. The chain links TRBV27 to TRBJ2-1, with TRBD2 identical over 9 bases. CDR3 residues: CASSLSISGSVYEQFF. CDR3 nucleotide sequence: TGTGCCAGCAGTTTATCGATTAGCGGGAGTGTCTATGAGCAGTTCTTC.